This TCR beta chain derives from a study of T cell repertoires in cytomegalovirus infection. A remark on this clonotype: No antigen is known for it.

Each CDR3 protein gets one entry after TCRdb re-called the reads with MiXCR. The table includes hundreds of thousands of distinct CDR3 sequences, under 45% detected once. Per germline, CDR1 SGHVS and CDR2 FQNEAQ. V lost 5 bases, J lost 4 bases, and 10 bases stayed unmatched. The CDR3 loop spans 15 amino acids. This receptor was taken from a human donor in good health (CMV status not recorded). Some clones in this sample may be carry-over from other donors' samples. The chain is built from TRBV7-8 and TRBJ2-7, with TRBD2 identical over 8 bases. Sample: cultured PBMCs, taken from culture after CMV antigen stimulation. The CDR3 here is CASSHPREGRYEQYF. The CDR3 region has the DNA TGTGCCAGCAGCCACCCCCGGGAGGGACGATACGAGCAGTACTTC.